This T cell receptor (beta chain) was sequenced for a study of Ad26.COV2.S vaccination and SARS-CoV-2 variants. TCRdb keeps only in-frame clones here, not all; method: immunoSEQ multiplex PCR. The sample has over 110,000 clones; more than 80% are singletons. Study outcomes and limitations: After vaccination, substantial breadth of spike-specific CD8+ and CD4+ responses was reported. Analyses that measured TCR breadth and depth may have underestimated total T cell responses. Across vaccine and placebo recipients, the breadth of non-spike TCRs was similar. Vaccinees displayed broader spike-specific TCR repertoires than placebo recipients.

Turning to this clone: Its antigen is undetermined.

The sequencing here drew on peripheral blood, taken after recovery from COVID-19. This TCR was recovered from a human donor who had recovered from COVID-19.

In DNA form, the CDR3 reads TGCGCCAGCAGCACCTACCTCAGCGGGGGGGCAGGTACTTACACAGATACGCAGTATTTT. Protein sequence: CASSTYLSGGAGTYTDTQYF. V is TRBV5-1 and J is TRBJ2-3; 10 bases agree with TRBD2. Germline loops: CDR1 SGHRS, CDR2 YFSETQ. The CDR3 is 20 residues long. Trimming cost V 4 bases and J 2 bases; bases outside gene matches: 19. Drawing the rest from reference TRBV5-1 and TRBJ2-3, the complete variable domain is KAGVTQTPRYLIKTRGQQVTLSCSPISGHRSVSWYQQTPGQGLQFLFEYFSETQRNKGNFPGRFSGRQFSNSRSEMNVSTLELGDSALYLCASSTYLSGGAGTYTDTQYFGPGTRLTVL.